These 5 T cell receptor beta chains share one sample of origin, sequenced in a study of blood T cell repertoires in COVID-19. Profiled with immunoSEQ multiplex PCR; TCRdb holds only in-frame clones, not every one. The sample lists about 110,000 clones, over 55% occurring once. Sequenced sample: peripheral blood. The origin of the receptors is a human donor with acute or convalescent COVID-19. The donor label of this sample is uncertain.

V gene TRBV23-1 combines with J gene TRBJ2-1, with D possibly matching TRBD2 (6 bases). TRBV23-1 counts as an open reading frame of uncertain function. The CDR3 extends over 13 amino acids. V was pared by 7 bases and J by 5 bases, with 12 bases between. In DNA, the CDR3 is TGCGCCAGCAACGCCGGGAGAAACAATGAGCAGTTCTTC. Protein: CASNAGRNNEQFF.

CDR3 DNA sequence: TGCGCCAGCAGCTTGGACAGGGCGGCTGGCTACACCTTC. Translation: CASSLDRAAGYTF. The chain uses TRBV5-1 and TRBJ1-2; TRBD1 is a possible D gene (6 bases). The CDR3 length is 13 residues. Per germline, CDR1 SGHRS and CDR2 YFSETQ. Trimming shortened V by 0 bases and J by 7 bases, and 10 bases separated the two germline ends.

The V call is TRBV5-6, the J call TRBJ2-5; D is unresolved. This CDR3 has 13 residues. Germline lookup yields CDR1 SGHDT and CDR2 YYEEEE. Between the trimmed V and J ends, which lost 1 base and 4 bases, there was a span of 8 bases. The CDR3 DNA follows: TGTGCCAGCAGCTTGATAGCTCTAGAGACCCAGTACTTC. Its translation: CASSLIALETQYF.

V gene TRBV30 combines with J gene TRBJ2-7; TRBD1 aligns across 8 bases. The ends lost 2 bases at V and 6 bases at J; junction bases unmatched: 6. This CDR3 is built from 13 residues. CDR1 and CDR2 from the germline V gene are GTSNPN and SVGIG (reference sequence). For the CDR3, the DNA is TGTGCCTGGAGTAGGCAGGGGGCTTCCGAGCAGTACGTC. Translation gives CAWSRQGASEQYV.

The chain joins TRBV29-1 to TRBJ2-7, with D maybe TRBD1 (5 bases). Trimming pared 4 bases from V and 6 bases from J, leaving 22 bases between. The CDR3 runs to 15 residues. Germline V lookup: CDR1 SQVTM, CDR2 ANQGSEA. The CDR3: CSVVGPEFPRREQYF. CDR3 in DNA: TGCAGCGTTGTGGGGCCCGAATTCCCCCGTCGCGAGCAGTACTTC.